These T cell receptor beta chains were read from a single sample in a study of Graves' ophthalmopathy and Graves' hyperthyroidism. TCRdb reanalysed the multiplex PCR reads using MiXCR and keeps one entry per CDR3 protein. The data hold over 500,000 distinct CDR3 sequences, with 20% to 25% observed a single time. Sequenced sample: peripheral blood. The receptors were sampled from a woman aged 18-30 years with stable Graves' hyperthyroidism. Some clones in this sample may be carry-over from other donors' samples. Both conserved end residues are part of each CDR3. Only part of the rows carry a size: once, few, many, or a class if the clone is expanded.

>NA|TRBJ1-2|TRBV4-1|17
CASSPYDQTGVQYGYTF
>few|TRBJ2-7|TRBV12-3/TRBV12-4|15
CASSARPSSAYEQYF
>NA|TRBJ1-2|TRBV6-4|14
CASSDSETGAGYTF
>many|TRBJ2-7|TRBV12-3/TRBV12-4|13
CASSWDTGDEQYF
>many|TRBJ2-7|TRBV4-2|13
CASSHNGYYEQYF
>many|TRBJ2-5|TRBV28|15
CASSLTSGRWETQYF
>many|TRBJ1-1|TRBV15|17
CATSRDGVRGRDTEAFF
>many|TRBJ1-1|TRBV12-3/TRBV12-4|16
CASSLSSRGGFTEAFF
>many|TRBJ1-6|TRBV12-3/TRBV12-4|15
CASSLSWGNNSPLHF
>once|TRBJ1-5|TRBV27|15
CASSFGQGSNQPQHF
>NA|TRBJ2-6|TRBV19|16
CASSDSGGSGANVLTF
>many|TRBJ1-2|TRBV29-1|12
CSVDRGVWGYTF
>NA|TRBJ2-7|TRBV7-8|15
CASSLRTGGEYEQYF
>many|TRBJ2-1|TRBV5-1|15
CASSLEPTRGNEQFF
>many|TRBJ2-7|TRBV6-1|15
CASRKDGGASYEQYF
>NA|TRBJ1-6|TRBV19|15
CASSTILSGDSPLHF
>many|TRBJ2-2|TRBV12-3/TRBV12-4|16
CASSFDGRALTGELFF
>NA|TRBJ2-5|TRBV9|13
CASSAGGLETQYF
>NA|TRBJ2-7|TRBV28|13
CASSAPDRGEGYF
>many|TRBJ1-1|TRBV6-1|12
CASRRQGNEAFF
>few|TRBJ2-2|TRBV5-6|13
CASSLYVTGELFF
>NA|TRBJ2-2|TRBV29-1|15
CSVYPRTGGGGELCF
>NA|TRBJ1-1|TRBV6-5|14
CASSYGTGGVEAFF
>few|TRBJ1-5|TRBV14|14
CASSPRGVNQPQHF
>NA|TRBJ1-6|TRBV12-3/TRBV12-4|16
CASSLRQTFYNSPLHF
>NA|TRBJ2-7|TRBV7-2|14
CASSRDREVCEQYF
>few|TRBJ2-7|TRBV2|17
CASSEAGDRRWSGEQYF
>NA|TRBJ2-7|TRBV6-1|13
CASRDTGFNEQYF
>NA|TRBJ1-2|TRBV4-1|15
CASSQTDGEYYGYTF
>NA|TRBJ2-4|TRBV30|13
CAWRDRDVYIQYF
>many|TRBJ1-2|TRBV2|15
CASKAGRQTNYGYTF
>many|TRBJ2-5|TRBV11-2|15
CASSLGRGGGETQYF
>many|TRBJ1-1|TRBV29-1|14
CSVGRGGMNTEAFF
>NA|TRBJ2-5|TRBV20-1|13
CSAAGTGQETQYF
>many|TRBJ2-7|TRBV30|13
CAWSGDRAYEQYF
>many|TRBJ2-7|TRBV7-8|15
CASSLDGTPAYEQYF
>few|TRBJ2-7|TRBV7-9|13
CASRWGESYEQYF
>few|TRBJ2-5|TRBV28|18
CASSPPGSRGWHQETQYF
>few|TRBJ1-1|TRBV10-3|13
CAISGTGRAEAFF
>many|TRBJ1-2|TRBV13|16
CASSHLSGGSSDGYTF
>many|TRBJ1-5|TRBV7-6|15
CASSLDRGGNQPQHF
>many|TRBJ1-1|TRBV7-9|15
CASSPWSGGGTEAFF
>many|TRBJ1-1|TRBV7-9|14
CASSLREPNTEAFF
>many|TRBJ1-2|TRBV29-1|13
CSVIRQGGNGYTF
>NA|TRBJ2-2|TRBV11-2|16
CASSLKSSRNTGELFF